Listed here are 23 T cell receptor beta chains from one sample, sequenced in a study of blood T cell repertoires in COVID-19 (TCRdb year 2020). Libraries came from the immunoSEQ multiplex PCR assay. TCRdb mirrors the immuneACCESS table, restricted to in-frame sequences. Some clones are absent from its copies; in checked studies, under half trace to an unresolved V gene, and the reason for the others is unknown. This sample is represented by 650,000 to 800,000 clones; about 90% of them were singletons. Around 0.3% of the sample lies in the top ten. The source material was peripheral blood. The receptors were gathered from a woman between 18 and 29 years old with acute or convalescent COVID-19.

The J gene is TRBJ1-5, the V gene TRBV28; the D gene is possibly TRBD1 (6 bases). The CDR3 has 15 residues. From germline, CDR1 is MDHEN and CDR2 SYDVKM. Trimming removed 7 bases at V and 4 bases at J, with 17 bases between. The CDR3 region is CASTQGGDRNQPQHF. The CDR3 bases are TGTGCCAGCACCCAAGGGGGGGATAGGAATCAGCCCCAGCATTTT.

The V gene is TRBV7-8, the J gene TRBJ1-2; 9 bases are a match to TRBD1. The CDR3 is 16 residues long. Germline CDR1 reads SGHVS; CDR2 reads FQNEAQ. With 5 bases clipped from V and 2 bases from J, the junction kept 9 bases outside the gene matches. CDR3 residues: CASSPGQGRGNYGYTF. CDR3 in DNA: TGTGCCAGCAGCCCGGGACAGGGAAGGGGGAACTATGGCTACACCTTC.

The chain uses TRBV19 and TRBJ2-3; 7 bases match TRBD2. The CDR3 covers 12 residues. V shed 7 bases and J 3 bases; nucleotides not matched to a gene: 1. Germline CDR1 LNHDA, CDR2 SQIVND (reference sequence). In DNA form, the CDR3 reads TGTGCCAGTATCGGGAGGACAGATACGCAGTATTTT. It encodes CASIGRTDTQYF.

The chain uses TRBV19 and TRBJ1-5; no definite D call. Trimming left V 2 bases short and J 5 bases short, with 7 bases between. CDR3 length: 13 amino acids. Germline V gives CDR1 LNHDA, CDR2 SQIVND (reference sequence). Here the CDR3 reads CASSISGYQPQHF. Here the CDR3 DNA reads TGTGCCAGTAGTATATCGGGGTATCAGCCCCAGCATTTT. Drawing the rest from reference TRBV19 and TRBJ1-5, the complete variable domain is DGGITQSPKYLFRKEGQNVTLSCEQNLNHDAMYWYRQDPGQGLRLIYYSQIVNDFQKGDIAEGYSVSREKKESFPLTVTSAQKNPTAFYLCASSISGYQPQHFGDGTRLSIL.

The V and J genes are TRBV19 and TRBJ1-6, with 7 bases lining up with TRBD1. Germline CDR1 and CDR2: LNHDA and SQIVND (reference sequence). Germline trimming cut 3 bases from V and 6 bases from J; bases unmatched to any gene: 2. The length of the CDR3 is 14 residues. CDR3 protein: CASSMGQTNSPLHF. The CDR3 DNA sequence: TGTGCCAGTAGTATGGGACAGACTAATTCACCCCTCCACTTT. Combining the CDR3 with reference TRBV19 and TRBJ1-6 gives the whole variable domain DGGITQSPKYLFRKEGQNVTLSCEQNLNHDAMYWYRQDPGQGLRLIYYSQIVNDFQKGDIAEGYSVSREKKESFPLTVTSAQKNPTAFYLCASSMGQTNSPLHFGNGTRLTVT.

This clone was found once. The rearrangement joins TRBV6-1 to TRBJ2-2; D remains ambiguous. Germline CDR1 is MNHNS and CDR2 is SASEGT. Between the trimmed V and J ends, which lost 2 bases and 1 base, there was a span of 8 bases. The CDR3 has 15 amino acids. The CDR3 nucleotides read TGTGCCAGCAGTGAACCTCCCGGGAACACCGGGGAGCTGTTTTTT. Translation gives CASSEPPGNTGELFF.

The rearrangement links TRBV29-1 to TRBJ1-5; D possibly corresponds to TRBD1 (5 bases). Germline CDR1 SQVTM, CDR2 ANQGSEA. Trimming shortened V by 7 bases and J by 6 bases, and 16 bases separated the two germline ends. This CDR3 spans 13 amino acids. The CDR3 nucleotides read TGCAGCGCCCAAGCAGGGTTCGGTCAGCCCCAGCATTTT. This sequence encodes CSAQAGFGQPQHF. The whole variable domain, filled in from reference TRBV29-1 and TRBJ1-5, reads SAVISQKPSRDICQRGTSLTIQCQVDSQVTMMFWYRQQPGQSLTLIATANQGSEATYESGFVIDKFPISRPNLTFSTLTVSNMSPEDSSIYLCSAQAGFGQPQHFGDGTRLSIL.

This clone was recorded once. The chain joins TRBV4-1 to TRBJ2-3; TRBD1 agrees at 9 bases. The V gene end was trimmed by 0 bases and the J gene end by 6 bases; junction bases not matched to a gene: 13. The CDR3 is 18 residues long. CDR1 is MGHRA, CDR2 YSYEKL, per germline. DNA for the CDR3: TGCGCCAGCAGCCAAGATCCGCTTGGGACAGGGCTCTCGGATACGCAGTATTTT. Translating it yields CASSQDPLGTGLSDTQYF.

This clone was counted between two and nine times. The chain carries TRBV6-1 and TRBJ1-4, with TRBD1 matching 9 bases. V gave up 0 bases and J gave up 8 bases; unmatched junction bases: 7. This CDR3 spans 16 amino acids. Per the germline V gene, CDR1 is MNHNS and CDR2 is SASEGT. The chain's CDR3 is CASSEATGTGREKLFF. The CDR3 region has the DNA TGTGCCAGCAGTGAAGCCACCGGGACAGGGCGGGAAAAACTGTTTTTT.

The table lists this clone with a count of one. CDR3 bases: TGTGCCAGCAGCCAGGACAGGTGGAACACTGAAGCTTTCTTT. As protein: CASSQDRWNTEAFF. The chain recombines TRBV5-4 with TRBJ1-1; 7 nucleotides agree with TRBD1. This CDR3 is built from 14 residues. Germline V gene lookup returns CDR1 SGHNT and CDR2 YYREEE (reference sequence). V lost 4 bases to trimming and J lost 1 base; unmatched junction nucleotides: 4.

The gene calls are TRBV6-2 or TRBV6-3 and TRBJ1-1, with a tentative D call TRBD1 (5 bases). From germline, CDR1 is MNHEY and CDR2 SVGEGT. The CDR3 consists of 14 residues. With 6 bases removed from V and 0 bases from J, the gap between germline ends came to 11 bases. CDR3 nucleotide sequence: TGTGCCAGCAGCATGGACACCTTGAACACTGAAGCTTTCTTT. This encodes CASSMDTLNTEAFF.

The chain recombines TRBV5-1 with TRBJ1-4, with 9 nucleotides matching TRBD1. CDR1 is SGHRS, CDR2 YFSETQ, per germline. The length of the CDR3 is 15 residues. The ends lost 4 bases at V and 6 bases at J; junction bases unmatched: 7. The CDR3 region has the DNA TGCGCCAGCAGCCCAACAGGGGGCTTTTATGAAAAACTGTTTTTT. It yields the protein CASSPTGGFYEKLFF. The variable domain in full, completed from reference TRBV5-1 and TRBJ1-4, reads KAGVTQTPRYLIKTRGQQVTLSCSPISGHRSVSWYQQTPGQGLQFLFEYFSETQRNKGNFPGRFSGRQFSNSRSEMNVSTLELGDSALYLCASSPTGGFYEKLFFGSGTQLSVL.

The V and J genes are TRBV6-1 and TRBJ2-5, with D unresolved. The germline V gene has CDR1 MNHNS and CDR2 SASEGT. The V and J ends lost 3 bases and 2 bases respectively, with 4 bases between them. The CDR3 length is 12 residues. CDR3 region: CASSDVQETQYF. CDR3 bases: TGTGCCAGCAGTGATGTACAAGAGACCCAGTACTTC.

The CDR3 DNA reads TGTGCCAGCAGTGAAGTCGTCGGGGGGGTAAGTCAAGCTTTCTTT. As protein: CASSEVVGGVSQAFF. The chain combines TRBV25-1 with TRBJ1-1; D might be TRBD1 (5 bases). From germline, CDR1 is MGHDK and CDR2 SYGVNS. This CDR3 has 15 residues. V gave up 2 bases and J gave up 9 bases, with 19 bases separating them. Based on the CDR3 plus reference TRBV25-1 and TRBJ1-1, the full variable domain is EADIYQTPRYLVIGTGKKITLECSQTMGHDKMYWYQQDPGMELHLIHYSYGVNSTEKGDLSSESTVSRIRTEHFPLTLESARPSHTSQYLCASSEVVGGVSQAFFGQGTRLTVV.

The genes are TRBV6-5 and TRBJ2-7; D is undetermined. Germline-derived CDR1 and CDR2 are MNHEY and SVGAGI. The CDR3 runs to 15 residues. Deletions cut 5 bases from V and 4 bases from J, with 18 bases between. CDR3 nucleotides: TGTGCCAGCAGTCGAACGACGCTCGACGGGTACGAGCAGTACTTC. Its protein product is CASSRTTLDGYEQYF.

The sample holds one count of this clone. This chain links TRBV27 with TRBJ2-3; D gene unclear. Germline loops: CDR1 MNHEY, CDR2 SMNVEV (reference sequence). This CDR3 has 14 residues. V was shortened by 3 bases and J by 1 base, with 8 bases between the two germline ends. In nucleotides, the CDR3 is TGTGCCAGCAGTTTGAACACCCGCACAGATACGCAGTATTTT. This sequence encodes CASSLNTRTDTQYF.

The chain joins TRBV19 to TRBJ1-2, with D tentatively TRBD1 (5 bases). Germline V gene sequence: CDR1 LNHDA, CDR2 SQIVND (reference sequence). The CDR3 loop spans 10 amino acids. V lost 9 bases and J lost 8, with 10 bases in between. The CDR3 is CASHTGGYTF. CDR3 coding DNA: TGTGCCAGCCACACAGGAGGCTACACCTTC.

The V call is TRBV13, the J call TRBJ2-7; D may be TRBD2 (5 bases). CDR3 length: 15 residues. V was clipped by 3 bases and J by 0 bases, with 12 bases between them. Germline values: CDR1 PRHDT, CDR2 FYEKMQ (reference sequence). DNA of the CDR3: TGTGCCAGCAGCTTCGCGGGTATGAGCTCCTACGAGCAGTACTTC. It specifies CASSFAGMSSYEQYF.

This chain links TRBV9 with TRBJ1-1; weak D call: TRBD1 (6 bases). V was cut by 3 bases and J by 6 bases, with 18 bases left in between. The CDR3 loop spans 15 amino acids. CDR1 is SGDLS and CDR2 is YYNGEE in the germline V gene. In DNA, the CDR3 is TGTGCCAGCAGCGCCCCAAATGAAGGGGGGGCTGAAGCTTTCTTT. Its translation is CASSAPNEGGAEAFF.

The chain links TRBV19 to TRBJ2-3, with D tentatively TRBD1 (6 bases). Germline V lookup: CDR1 LNHDA, CDR2 SQIVND (reference sequence). The CDR3 has 13 amino acids. V was cut by 5 bases and J by 6 bases, with 12 bases left in between. The CDR3 bases are TGTGCCAGTAGTGGTCAGGGGACGGATACGCAGTATTTT. The encoded protein is CASSGQGTDTQYF.

The rearrangement links TRBV13 to TRBJ2-2; TRBD2 matches 8 bases. V lost 6 bases to trimming and J lost 1 base; unmatched junction nucleotides: 7. Germline values: CDR1 PRHDT, CDR2 FYEKMQ (reference sequence). The CDR3 is 16 residues long. The CDR3 is CASRNALAGNTGELFF. CDR3 in DNA: TGTGCCAGCAGGAATGCGCTAGCGGGGAACACCGGGGAGCTGTTTTTT.

The rearrangement joins TRBV4-2 to TRBJ2-3; a possible D gene is TRBD2 (5 bases). Trimming stripped 4 bases from V and 1 base from J, with 12 bases between. CDR1 LGHNA and CDR2 YNFKEQ come from the germline V gene. The CDR3 runs 15 residues. CDR3 region: CASSPSGAGTDTQYF. The DNA for the CDR3 is TGTGCCAGCAGCCCCAGCGGAGCGGGCACAGATACGCAGTATTTT.

This clone was seen only once. This chain connects TRBV18 to TRBJ1-3; a possible D gene is TRBD1 (5 bases). V was trimmed by 4 bases and J by 5 bases, leaving 9 bases between them. The germline V gene has CDR1 KGHSH and CDR2 LQKENI. The CDR3 has 13 amino acids. This CDR3 is CASSRQGRNTIYF. CDR3 sequence (DNA): TGTGCCAGCTCACGGCAGGGCCGAAACACCATATATTTT.